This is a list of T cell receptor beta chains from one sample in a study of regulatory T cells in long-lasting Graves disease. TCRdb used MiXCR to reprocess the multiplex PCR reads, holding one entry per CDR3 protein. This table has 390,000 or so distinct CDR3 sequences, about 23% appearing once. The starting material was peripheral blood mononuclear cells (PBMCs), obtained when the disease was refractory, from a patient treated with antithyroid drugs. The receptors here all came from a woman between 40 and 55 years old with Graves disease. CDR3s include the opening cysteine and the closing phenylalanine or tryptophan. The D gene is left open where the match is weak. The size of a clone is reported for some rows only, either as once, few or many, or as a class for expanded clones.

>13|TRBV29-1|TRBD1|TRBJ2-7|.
TGCAGTTACGTACAGGGGGCCGGTGGAGAGCAGTACTTC
CSYVQGAGGEQYF
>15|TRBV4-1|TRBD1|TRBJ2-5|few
TGCGCCAGCAGCCAAACTGGGACAGGGGAAGAGACCCAGTACTTC
CASSQTGTGEETQYF
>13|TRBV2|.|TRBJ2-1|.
TGTGCCAGCAACAAAGAACAGGGCAATGAGCAGTTCTTC
CASNKEQGNEQFF
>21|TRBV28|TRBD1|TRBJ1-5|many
TGTGCCAGCAGCTCAATTCCCGTAACCTACGCTAGGGGGCGCCGGGACCAGCCCCAGCATTTT
CASSSIPVTYARGRRDQPQHF
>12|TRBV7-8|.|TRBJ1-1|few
TGTGCCAGCAGCTTTGGGGGAAGTGAAGCTTTCTTT
CASSFGGSEAFF
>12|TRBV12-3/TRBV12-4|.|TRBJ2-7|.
TGTGCCAGCGGAGTGACAGGCTACGAGCAGTACTTC
CASGVTGYEQYF
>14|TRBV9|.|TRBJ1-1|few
TGTGCCAGCAGCGTAGACGGGGGGGACACTGAAGCTTTCTTT
CASSVDGGDTEAFF
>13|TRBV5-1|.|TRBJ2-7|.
TGCGCCAGCAGCCCCTCAGTAGGGTCCAAGCAGTACTTC
CASSPSVGSKQYF
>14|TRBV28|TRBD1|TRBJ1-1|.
TGTGCCAGCAGTTTAAGAAGGGGGCAGACTGAAGCTTTCTTT
CASSLRRGQTEAFF
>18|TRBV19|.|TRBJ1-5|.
TGTGCCAGTAGCCCCCGGTGGAGGCATCGAGATGGCAATCAGCCCCAGCATTTT
CASSPRWRHRDGNQPQHF
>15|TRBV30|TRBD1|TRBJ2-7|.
TGTGCCTGGAGCTGGACCGGGACAGGGGTCTACGAGCAGTACTTC
CAWSWTGTGVYEQYF
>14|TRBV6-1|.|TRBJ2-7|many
TGTGCCAGCAGTCCAAGACTAGATAGCTACGAGCAGTACTTC
CASSPRLDSYEQYF
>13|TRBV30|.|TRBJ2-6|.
TGTGCCTGGAGAGGCCGGGGGGCCAACGTCCTGACTTTC
CAWRGRGANVLTF
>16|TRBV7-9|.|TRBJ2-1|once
TGTGCCAGCAGCATCCCCGCGGGACAGTTATACAATGAGCAGTTCTTC
CASSIPAGQLYNEQFF
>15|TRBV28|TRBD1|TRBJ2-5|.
TGTGCCAGTAGAGAGTTGGGACAGTCACAAGGGACCCAGTACTTC
CASRELGQSQGTQYF
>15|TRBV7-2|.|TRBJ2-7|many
TGTGCCAGCAGCTTAGCTTGGGGTGGGGAATACGAGCAGTACTTC
CASSLAWGGEYEQYF
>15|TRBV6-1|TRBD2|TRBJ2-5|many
TGTGCCAGCAGCAGGGACTACCGGGAGCAAGAGACCCAGTACTTT
CASSRDYREQETQYF
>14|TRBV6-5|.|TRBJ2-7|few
TGTGCCAGCAGTTACTGGGACTCCACCTACGAGCAGTACTTC
CASSYWDSTYEQYF
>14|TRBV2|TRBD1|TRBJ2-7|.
TGTGCCAGCAGACGGGACAGCTCTTACTACGAGCAGTACTTC
CASRRDSSYYEQYF
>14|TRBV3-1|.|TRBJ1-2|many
TGTGCCAGCAGCCAAGATACAGTGATTAATGGCTACACCTTC
CASSQDTVINGYTF
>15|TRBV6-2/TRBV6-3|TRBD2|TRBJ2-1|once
TGTGCCAGCAGTTACGGCGGGAGTGGTTTCAATGAGCAGTTCTTC
CASSYGGSGFNEQFF
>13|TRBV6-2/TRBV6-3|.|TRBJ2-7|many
TGTGCCAGCGGTCTAGCTTTGATCTACGAGCAGTACTTC
CASGLALIYEQYF
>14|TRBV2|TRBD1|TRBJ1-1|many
TGTGCCAGCAGTCAAGGACAGGGGAACACTGAAGCTTTCTTT
CASSQGQGNTEAFF
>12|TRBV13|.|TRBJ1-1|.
TGTGCCAGCACCCCAGGGGTCGCTGAAGCTTTCTTT
CASTPGVAEAFF
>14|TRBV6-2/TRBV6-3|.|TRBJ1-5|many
TGTGCCAGCAGTTATGTACAAGCCAATCAGCCCCAGCATTTT
CASSYVQANQPQHF
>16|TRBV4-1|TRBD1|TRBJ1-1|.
TGCGCCAGCAGCCAGGGGACAGGGGGCTTTTTCTCTGAAGCTTTCTTT
CASSQGTGGFFSEAFF
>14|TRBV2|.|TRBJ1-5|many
TGTGCCAGCAGTGAAGAAATCAGGTCGGGGGCCCAGCATTTT
CASSEEIRSGAQHF
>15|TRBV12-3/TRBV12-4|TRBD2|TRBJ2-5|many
TGTGCCAGCAGTTTCCGGACTAGCGGACAAGAGACCCAGTACTTC
CASSFRTSGQETQYF
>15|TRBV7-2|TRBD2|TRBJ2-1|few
TGTGCCAGCAGCCCTCGACACCGGGAGGGCAATGAGCAGTTCTTC
CASSPRHREGNEQFF
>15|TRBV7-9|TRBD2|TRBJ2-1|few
TGTGCCAGCAGTGAAACTAGCGGAGGTTACAATGAGCAGTTCTTC
CASSETSGGYNEQFF
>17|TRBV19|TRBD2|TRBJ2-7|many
TGTGCCAGTAGTCTCCGGACTAGCGGGACTTCCTCCTACGAGCAGTACTTC
CASSLRTSGTSSYEQYF
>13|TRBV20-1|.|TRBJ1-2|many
TGCAGTGCTAGTCAGGGTATTAACTATGGCTACACCTTC
CSASQGINYGYTF
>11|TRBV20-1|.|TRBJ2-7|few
TGCAGTGCCCCTAAGGAGGGCCCCATCACTTTC
CSAPKEGPITF
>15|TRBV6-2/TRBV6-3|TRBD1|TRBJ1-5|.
TGTGCCAGCAGTTCCGACAGGGGGTTCAATCAGCCCCAGCATTTT
CASSSDRGFNQPQHF
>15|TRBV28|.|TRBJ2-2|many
TGTGCCAGCAGGCCGGGTAGGGAGGACACCGGGGAGCTGTTTTTT
CASRPGREDTGELFF